These 3 T cell receptor beta chains share one sample of origin, sequenced in a study of blood T cells in healthy people across ages. PCR was performed a second time for about 7 to 12 cycles using a sample-barcoded 5' primer and a J-beta primer mix. One entry per CDR3 protein results from TCRdb running MiXCR on the 5' RACE reads. The profile shows more than 1 million distinct CDR3 sequences, more than 40% of them singletons. The sequencing sample was made of blood. These receptors were collected from a woman aged 55-70 years in good health.

The chain uses TRBV12-3 or TRBV12-4 and TRBJ2-1; 11 nucleotides agree with TRBD2. The closer fit of TRBJ2-7 to the DNA end suggests the J call may be wrong. The CDR3 contains 17 residues. CDR3 protein: CASRTGTSGFSYNEQYF. The CDR3 region has the DNA TGTGCCAGCAGGACCGGGACTAGCGGATTCTCCTACAATGAGCAGTACTTC.

The chain combines TRBV20-1 with TRBJ2-5; D unclear. Per the germline V gene, CDR1 is DFQATT and CDR2 is SNEGSKA (reference sequence). The V end was cut by 0 bases, the J end by 2 bases, with 10 bases between. The CDR3 runs to 14 residues. The CDR3 DNA is TGCAGTGCTAGAGATCAAAACTGGCAAGAGACCCAGTACTTC. Translating it yields CSARDQNWQETQYF.

This clonotype was seen repeatedly, ten times or more. The rearrangement links TRBV6-6 to TRBJ2-1; no firm D call. With the DNA end fitting TRBJ2-7 better, the J assignment may be wrong. The CDR3 consists of 14 residues. Germline V CDR1 and CDR2: MNHNY, SVGAGI (reference sequence). This CDR3 reads CASNPLGPYNEQYF. The CDR3 region has the DNA TGTGCCAGCAACCCGCTCGGCCCCTACAATGAGCAGTACTTC.